Listed here is a single T cell receptor (beta chain). A single record per CDR3 protein comes from TCRdb applying MiXCR to the 5' RACE reads. The sample yields 520,000 or so distinct CDR3 sequences, 20% to 25% seen once. This sample was taken from a study of identical twins. The CDR3 sequence is 20 residues long. The V segment lost 0 bases and the J segment 2 bases; nucleotides outside the gene matches: 15. Germline V gene data show CDR1 as SGHTA and CDR2 as FQGNSA. These data also formed part of another study, on T cells expressing NK-cell markers.

The chain recombines TRBV7-2 with TRBJ2-2, with 7 bases matching TRBD1. The sample consisted of CD4+ T cells sorted from blood. The TCR originated in a woman aged 18-29 years in good health. The CDR3 here is CASSLARKNSRDSNTGELFF. CDR3 bases: TGTGCCAGCAGCTTAGCTCGGAAGAATAGCCGGGACAGTAACACCGGGGAGCTGTTTTTT.